This T cell receptor beta chain comes out of a study of spatial heterogeneity in lung cancer. Study outcomes and limitations: There were more appearances of ubiquitous expanded tumor TCRs in blood at resection than at follow-up.

Noted time point: sample taken at primary tumor resection. A total of over 70 untreated early-stage non-small cell lung cancer patients served as donors. Extraction of whole RNA from tumor, nontumor lung or frozen PBMC preceded unsorted sequencing. Every TCR cDNA molecule carried a tag that served as a unique molecular identifier. TCRdb reprocessed the 5' RACE reads with MiXCR, giving one entry per CDR3 protein. The sample gives some 37,000 distinct CDR3 sequences, 6% to 8% of which show up once; approximately 30% is in the top ten. This clonotype was seen a few times. Antigen specificity is unknown. The CDR3 loop spans 15 amino acids. The trim removed 6 bases at V and 3 bases at J, leaving 8 bases unmatched. CDR1 and CDR2 from the germline V gene are LNHDA and SQIVND (reference sequence).

The sample in question was PBMCs, obtained at surgery. The chain combines TRBV19 with TRBJ1-5; 7 bases map to TRBD1. The TCR comes from a male donor with early-stage non-small cell lung cancer. DNA of the CDR3: TGTGCCAGTAGGACGGACAGGCGCTTCAATCAGCCCCAGCATTTT. Translating it yields CASRTDRRFNQPQHF.